Following are 22 T cell receptor beta chains from one sample sequenced in a study of cytomegalovirus exposure and HLA in healthy donors. The PCR contained 60 Vbeta and 13 Jbeta primers. Some clones are missing from TCRdb's copy, which holds only in-frame ones; the method was immunoSEQ multiplex PCR. The repertoire holds roughly 100,000 clones, with 71% as singletons. Sequencing was carried out using PBMCs. These receptors were taken from a female donor in good health and CMV-seronegative.

This clone was seen a few times. V is TRBV7-2 and J is TRBJ2-5, with D tentatively TRBD1 (6 bases). Deletions cut 5 bases from V and 5 bases from J, with 18 bases between. Germline assignment: CDR1 SGHTA and CDR2 FQGNSA. The CDR3 sequence is 15 residues long. DNA of the CDR3: TGTGCCAGCAGCCACCGGGACAACTCTGTGGAGACCCAGTACTTC. Amino acids: CASSHRDNSVETQYF. Variable domain in full (rest from reference TRBV7-2 and TRBJ2-5): GAGVSQSPSNKVTEKGKDVELRCDPISGHTALYWYRQSLGQGLEFLIYFQGNSAPDKSGLPSDRFSAERTGGSVSTLTIQRTQQEDSAVYLCASSHRDNSVETQYFGPGTRLLVL.

The chain links TRBV4-1 to TRBJ2-5; TRBD1 aligns across 8 bases. The junction had 6 bases not matched to a gene; V was cut back by 2 bases and J by 4 bases. This CDR3 spans 15 amino acids. Germline CDR1 is MGHRA and CDR2 is YSYEKL. The CDR3 region has the DNA TGCGCCAGCAGCCAAAGGGACAGGCTCTCAGAGACCCAGTACTTC. It codes for CASSQRDRLSETQYF.

This sequence joins TRBV10-1 and TRBJ1-1, with 12 positions matching TRBD1. This CDR3 spans 16 amino acids. V was pared by 2 bases and J by 3 bases, with 4 bases of the junction left unmatched. Germline-derived CDR1 and CDR2 are WNHNN and SYGVQD (reference sequence). CDR3: CASSERDRGPHTEAFF. DNA for the CDR3: TGCGCCAGCAGTGAGAGGGACAGGGGGCCACACACTGAAGCTTTCTTT.

The chain is built from TRBV18 and TRBJ1-1, with TRBD1 matching 8 bases. Germline V gene data show CDR1 as KGHSH and CDR2 as LQKENI. The CDR3 sequence is 18 residues long. V lost 3 bases and J lost 3; bases outside the gene matches: 15. The CDR3: CASSPLSNRGFKDTEAFF. In nucleotides, the CDR3 is TGTGCCAGCTCACCCCTCTCTAACAGGGGGTTTAAGGACACTGAAGCTTTCTTT.

The genes are TRBV28 and TRBJ2-2; D ambiguous. V was pared by 5 bases and J by 4 bases, with 14 bases between. CDR3 length equals 15 residues. From germline, CDR1 is MDHEN and CDR2 SYDVKM. The CDR3 is CASSPPLSFTGELFF. The CDR3 DNA sequence: TGTGCCAGCAGTCCCCCACTGAGTTTCACCGGGGAGCTGTTTTTT. Filled out from reference TRBV28 and TRBJ2-2, the complete variable domain reads DVKVTQSSRYLVKRTGEKVFLECVQDMDHENMFWYRQDPGLGLRLIYFSYDVKMKEKGDIPEGYSVSREKKERFSLILESASTNQTSMYLCASSPPLSFTGELFFGEGSRLTVL.

This clone was recorded only once. The chain carries TRBV5-6 and TRBJ2-5; D remains unclear. Trimming removed 2 bases at V and 6 bases at J, with 8 bases between. This CDR3 has 12 residues. Germline values: CDR1 SGHDT, CDR2 YYEEEE. The CDR3: CASSFNSQTQYF. CDR3 in DNA: TGTGCCAGCAGCTTCAACAGCCAGACCCAGTACTTC.

Notes on this clone: In the same sample, other DNA sequences code for this CDR3. The chain combines TRBV11-1 with TRBJ2-7, with D possibly matching TRBD2 (5 bases). The CDR3 spans 11 residues. V dropped 5 bases and J dropped 7 bases, with 9 bases sitting between them. From germline, CDR1 is SGHAT and CDR2 FQDESV (reference sequence). CDR3 amino acids: CASSLRDEQYF. CDR3 nucleotides: TGTGCCAGCAGCCTACGGGATGAGCAGTACTTC. Combining the CDR3 with reference TRBV11-1 and TRBJ2-7 gives the whole variable domain EAEVAQSPRYKITEKSQAVAFWCDPISGHATLYWYRQILGQGPELLVQFQDESVVDDSQLPKDRFSAERLKGVDSTLKIQPAELGDSAMYLCASSLRDEQYFGPGTRLTVT.

This chain joins TRBV18 and TRBJ2-1, with TRBD2 matching over 7 bases. CDR3 length: 13 amino acids. CDR1 KGHSH and CDR2 LQKENI come from the germline V gene. V lost 3 bases, J lost 6 bases, and 2 bases stayed unmatched. CDR3 loop: CASSPGGGNEQFF. The CDR3 DNA follows: TGTGCCAGCTCACCGGGGGGGGGCAATGAGCAGTTCTTC.

This chain joins TRBV6-1 and TRBJ1-2; 10 nucleotides agree with TRBD1. This CDR3 is 15 amino acids long. The ends lost 4 bases at V and 4 bases at J; junction bases unmatched: 6. Looked up from germline, CDR1 is MNHNS and CDR2 is SASEGT. CDR3 DNA: TGTGCCAGCAGTGGGGGGACAGGGGACACCTATGGCTACACCTTC. It codes for CASSGGTGDTYGYTF.

The gene calls are TRBV11-3 and TRBJ2-3; D is possibly TRBD2 (6 bases). The CDR3 has 15 amino acids. Germline loops: CDR1 SGHNT, CDR2 YENEEA. V was shortened by 5 bases and J by 4 bases, with 16 bases between the two germline ends. In DNA form, the CDR3 reads TGTGCCAGCAGCCCGGGGAGAGGAGGGCCAGATACGCAGTATTTT. Translated, it gives CASSPGRGGPDTQYF.

This sequence joins TRBV7-9 and TRBJ2-3; TRBD1 might be the D (5 bases). Germline CDR1 SEHNR, CDR2 FQNEAQ (reference sequence). Between the trimmed V and J ends, which lost 0 bases and 4 bases, there was a span of 8 bases. This CDR3 is built from 14 residues. The CDR3 DNA follows: TGTGCCAGCAGCTTAGCCGTAGGGGCAGATACGCAGTATTTT. Amino acids: CASSLAVGADTQYF. Based on the CDR3 plus reference TRBV7-9 and TRBJ2-3, the full variable domain is DTGVSQNPRHKITKRGQNVTFRCDPISEHNRLYWYRQTLGQGPEFLTYFQNEAQLEKSRLLSDRFSAERPKGSFSTLEIQRTEQGDSAMYLCASSLAVGADTQYFGPGTRLTVL.

This sequence joins TRBV7-6 and TRBJ2-2, with D unresolved. The germline V gene encodes CDR1 SGHVS and CDR2 FNYEAQ. This CDR3 has 14 amino acids. With 1 base removed from V and 1 base from J, the gap between germline ends came to 4 bases. CDR3: CASSLGQNTGELFF. In nucleotides, the CDR3 is TGTGCCAGCAGCTTAGGACAGAACACCGGGGAGCTGTTTTTT.

The DNA for the CDR3 is TGTGCCAGCAGCTTCGCGACTAGGTTGAAAAACATTCAGTACTTC. Translated: CASSFATRLKNIQYF. V is TRBV13 and J is TRBJ2-4; possibly TRBD2 for D (6 bases). V was pared by 3 bases and J by 4 bases, with 13 bases between. The CDR3 runs 15 residues. Germline V CDR1 and CDR2: PRHDT, FYEKMQ (reference sequence). Variable domain in full (rest from reference TRBV13 and TRBJ2-4): AAGVIQSPRHLIKEKRETATLKCYPIPRHDTVYWYQQGPGQDPQFLISFYEKMQSDKGSIPDRFSAQQFSDYHSELNMSSLELGDSALYFCASSFATRLKNIQYFGAGTRLSVL.

The chain is built from TRBV7-9 and TRBJ2-1, with 15 bases identical to TRBD2. This CDR3 has 17 residues. Germline V gene lookup returns CDR1 SEHNR and CDR2 FQNEAQ (reference sequence). Germline trimming cut 5 bases from V and 7 bases from J; bases unmatched to any gene: 9. The CDR3 protein is CASSLWTSGRGRNEQFF. As DNA, the CDR3 is TGTGCCAGCAGCCTCTGGACTAGCGGGAGGGGGAGGAATGAGCAGTTCTTC.

The rearrangement joins TRBV7-9 to TRBJ2-2, with 8 bases identical to TRBD1. The V gene end was trimmed by 2 bases and the J gene end by 0 bases; junction bases not matched to a gene: 5. Germline V gives CDR1 SEHNR, CDR2 FQNEAQ (reference sequence). The CDR3 sequence is 17 residues long. The CDR3 coding sequence is TGTGCCAGCAGCTTACCACGACAGGGGCCGAACACCGGGGAGCTGTTTTTT. Residues: CASSLPRQGPNTGELFF.

This chain connects TRBV5-1 to TRBJ2-7, with TRBD2 identical over 8 bases. Looked up from germline, CDR1 is SGHRS and CDR2 is YFSETQ. Unmatched junction bases numbered 8, after V lost 4 bases and J lost 2 bases. This CDR3 spans 15 amino acids. The CDR3: CASSPRGGATYEQYF. The DNA for the CDR3 is TGCGCCAGCAGCCCACGGGGGGGAGCCACCTACGAGCAGTACTTC.

V and J are TRBV7-6 and TRBJ1-1; weak D call: TRBD1 (6 bases). Germline V lookup: CDR1 SGHVS, CDR2 FNYEAQ. V gave up 1 base and J gave up 3 bases, with 9 bases separating them. There are 14 residues in the CDR3. CDR3 loop: CASSLEPGDTEAFF. CDR3 nucleotide sequence: TGTGCCAGCAGCTTAGAACCAGGGGACACTGAAGCTTTCTTT.

The chain recombines TRBV6-5 with TRBJ2-7, with a tentative D call TRBD2 (5 bases). Germline V gene sequence: CDR1 MNHEY, CDR2 SVGAGI. This CDR3 contains 13 residues. The ends were cut back, 2 bases at V and 6 bases at J, with 11 bases in the middle. The CDR3 loop reads CASSYRRESEQYF. The CDR3 coding sequence is TGTGCCAGCAGTTACCGTAGGGAGTCCGAGCAGTACTTC.

The V gene is TRBV7-9, the J gene TRBJ1-2, with a weak D call TRBD1 (5 bases). The V gene lost 3 bases and the J gene lost 1 base, with 12 bases spanning the gap. The CDR3 has 15 residues. The germline V gene encodes CDR1 SEHNR and CDR2 FQNEAQ (reference sequence). The CDR3 DNA is TGTGCCAGCAGCTTGGGGCAGCTTATTAACTATGGCTACACCTTC. Translated, it gives CASSLGQLINYGYTF.

This clone showed up just a few times. The chain couples TRBV21-1 to TRBJ2-1; the DNA was not used to check the table's D call, TRBD2. TRBV21-1 constitutes a pseudogene. This CDR3 region has 16 residues. CDR3 sequence reads: CASSNGLGDPTGWQFF. The CDR3 nucleotides read TGTGCCAGCAGCAACGGATTGGGAGACCCCACGGGTTGGCAGTTCTTC.

The chain couples TRBV5-1 to TRBJ2-1, with D perhaps TRBD2 (6 bases). V lost 4 bases and J 5 bases, leaving 10 bases between the germline ends. Per germline, CDR1 SGHRS and CDR2 YFSETQ. The CDR3 has 13 residues. The CDR3 spells CASSAGLHNEQFF. Written as DNA, the CDR3 is TGCGCCAGCAGCGCAGGACTACACAATGAGCAGTTCTTC.

The chain recombines TRBV29-1 with TRBJ2-1, with 10 bases that match TRBD2. Germline V gene sequence: CDR1 SQVTM, CDR2 ANQGSEA. V shed 1 base, J shed 6 bases, and the junction held 6 bases outside the gene matches. The CDR3 is made up of 15 amino acids. The chain's CDR3 is CSVEVGLAGVNEQFF. The CDR3 DNA sequence: TGCAGCGTTGAAGTGGGGCTAGCGGGAGTCAATGAGCAGTTCTTC.